The clone carrying this T cell receptor (beta chain) was seen once. These data are taken from a study of blood T cell repertoires in COVID-19. Germline CDR1 MNHNY, CDR2 SVGAGI (reference sequence). This CDR3 comprises 14 residues. V lost 5 bases to trimming and J lost 0 bases, with 11 bases between them. Only in-frame clones appear in the TCRdb table, and some are missing; sequencing was by immunoSEQ multiplex PCR. The data contain 150,000 to 170,000 clones, around 85% of them singletons. The rearrangement joins TRBV6-6 to TRBJ2-7; D is possibly TRBD2 (7 bases). This clonotype originated in a man in his sixties with COVID-19, enrolled during active disease. The source material was peripheral blood. Here the CDR3 DNA reads TGTGCCAGCAGTGACAGGACTAGCTCCTACGAGCAGTACTTC. Translating it yields CASSDRTSSYEQYF.